The sequence of this T cell receptor beta chain was determined in a study of blood T cell repertoires in COVID-19. Whole-study context: Acute and convalescent COVID-19 specimens originated in the United States, Italy and Spain.

The V gene lost 5 bases and the J gene lost 9 bases, with 28 bases spanning the gap. CDR3 length: 17 amino acids. Germline loops: CDR1 SGHVS, CDR2 FQNEAQ. Some clones are missing from TCRdb's copy, which holds only in-frame ones; the method was immunoSEQ multiplex PCR. The sample includes roughly 260,000 clones, about 91% of them seen just once. This TCR was sampled from a person aged 18 to 29 with COVID-19, enrolled during active disease. The rearrangement uses TRBV7-8 and TRBJ2-5; weak D call: TRBD2 (6 bases). What was sequenced was peripheral blood. The CDR3 here is CASSPSRFSGLAGAQYF. The CDR3 nucleotides are TGTGCCAGCAGCCCCTCACGCTTTAGCGGCCTAGCCGGGGCCCAGTACTTC.